This T cell receptor (beta chain) was captured by sequencing in a study of T-cell memory formation after mild COVID-19. This clonotype was detected only a few times. This CDR3 spans 14 amino acids. Germline lookup yields CDR1 MNHEY and CDR2 SVGAGI. With 5 bases clipped from V and 3 bases from J, the junction kept 6 bases outside the gene matches. cDNA libraries for TCR alpha and TCR beta, carrying sample barcodes and UMIs, came from 5'RACE with constant-segment primers. A single record per CDR3 protein comes from TCRdb applying MiXCR to the 5' RACE reads. The repertoire includes a few hundred thousand distinct CDR3 sequences, 8% to 10% of them detected once, and under 25% sits in the top ten.

The rearrangement uses TRBV6-5 and TRBJ1-2, with TRBD1 matching 7 bases. The source material was PBMCs or a T cell subset sorted from them (not recorded which). This clonotype was obtained from a young man who had mild COVID-19 (a few samples of this study predate the infection). Cell type and time point are not known. CDR3 coding DNA: TGTGCCAGCAGTACGGGACAGAGGTACTATGGCTACACCTTC. Encoded protein: CASSTGQRYYGYTF.